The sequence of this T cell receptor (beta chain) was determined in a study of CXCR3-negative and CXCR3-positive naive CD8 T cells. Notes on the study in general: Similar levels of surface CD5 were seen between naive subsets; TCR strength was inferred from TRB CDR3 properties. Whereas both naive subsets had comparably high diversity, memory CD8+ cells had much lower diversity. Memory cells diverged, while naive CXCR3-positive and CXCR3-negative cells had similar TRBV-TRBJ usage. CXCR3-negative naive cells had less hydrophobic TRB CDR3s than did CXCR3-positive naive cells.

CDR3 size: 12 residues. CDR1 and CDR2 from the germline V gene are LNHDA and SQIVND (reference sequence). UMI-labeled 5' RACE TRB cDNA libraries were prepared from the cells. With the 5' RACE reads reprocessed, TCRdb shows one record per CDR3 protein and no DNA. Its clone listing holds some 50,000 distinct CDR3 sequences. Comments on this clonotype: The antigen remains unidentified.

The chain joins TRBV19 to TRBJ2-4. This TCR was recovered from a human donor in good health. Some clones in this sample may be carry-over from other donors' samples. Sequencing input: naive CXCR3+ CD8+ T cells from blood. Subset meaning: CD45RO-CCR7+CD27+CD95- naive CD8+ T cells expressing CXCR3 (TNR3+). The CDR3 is CATAIAKNIQYF.